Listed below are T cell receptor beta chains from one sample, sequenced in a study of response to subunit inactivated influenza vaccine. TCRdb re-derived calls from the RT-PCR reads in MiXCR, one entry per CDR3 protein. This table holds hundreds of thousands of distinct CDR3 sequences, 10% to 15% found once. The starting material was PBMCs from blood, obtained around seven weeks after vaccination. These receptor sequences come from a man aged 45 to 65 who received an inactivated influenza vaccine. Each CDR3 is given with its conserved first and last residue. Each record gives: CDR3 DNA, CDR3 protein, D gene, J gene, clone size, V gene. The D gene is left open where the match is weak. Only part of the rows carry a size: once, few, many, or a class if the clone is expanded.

DNA: TGCAGTGCCTTGAGGGGGACGTACACTGAAGCTTTCTTT
CDR3: CSALRGTYTEAFF
D: -
J: TRBJ1-1
size: -
V: TRBV20-1

DNA: TGTGCCAGCAGCTTGGTGTCGGAAGAGACCCAGTACTTC
CDR3: CASSLVSEETQYF
D: -
J: TRBJ2-5
size: -
V: TRBV5-4

DNA: TGCAGTGCTAGAGTGGTAGGGCGGGTAGACAATGAGCAGTTCTTC
CDR3: CSARVVGRVDNEQFF
D: -
J: TRBJ2-1
size: few
V: TRBV20-1

DNA: TGTGCCAGCAGCAGGAATAATCCGTGGGATACGCAGTATTTT
CDR3: CASSRNNPWDTQYF
D: -
J: TRBJ2-3
size: many
V: TRBV7-9

DNA: TGTGCCAGCAGCTTAGGCCGGATTAGTGTTACCGGGGAGCTGTTTTTT
CDR3: CASSLGRISVTGELFF
D: -
J: TRBJ2-2
size: few
V: TRBV11-2

DNA: TGTGCCACCAGCAGGCGGACTGTCCGGGGGCCCCAGCATTTT
CDR3: CATSRRTVRGPQHF
D: -
J: TRBJ1-5
size: -
V: TRBV15

DNA: TGCAGTGCTAGTGTCTCAGCCCAAGAGACCCAGTACTTC
CDR3: CSASVSAQETQYF
D: -
J: TRBJ2-5
size: few
V: TRBV20-1

DNA: TGTGCCAGCAGTTTGCGTCAACAGCAAGAGACCCAGTACTTC
CDR3: CASSLRQQQETQYF
D: -
J: TRBJ2-5
size: many
V: TRBV12-3/TRBV12-4

DNA: TGTGCCAGCAGTCCAGTTTGGGACCGAAATCCCTACGAGCAGTACTTC
CDR3: CASSPVWDRNPYEQYF
D: -
J: TRBJ2-7
size: few
V: TRBV27

DNA: TGCGCCAGCAGCCAAGATCCTAGCGGGAGAAGGATCCCCCGGGAGCTGTTTTTT
CDR3: CASSQDPSGRRIPRELFF
D: TRBD2
J: TRBJ2-2
size: many
V: TRBV4-3

DNA: TGCAGTGCTAGAGATGGGTCCCTTGGTAGCGAGCAGTACTTC
CDR3: CSARDGSLGSEQYF
D: -
J: TRBJ2-7
size: many
V: TRBV20-1

DNA: TGTGCCAGCAGTTTTCGGGCAGGAGTATACAATGAGCAGTTCTTC
CDR3: CASSFRAGVYNEQFF
D: -
J: TRBJ2-1
size: -
V: TRBV27

DNA: TGTGCCAGCTCACCACCATCGGGAGTGAACGAGCAGTACTTC
CDR3: CASSPPSGVNEQYF
D: -
J: TRBJ2-7
size: few
V: TRBV18

DNA: TGTGCCAGCAGTTTGTCGGGACTAGCGGGCAGGGTCTTC
CDR3: CASSLSGLAGRVF
D: TRBD2
J: TRBJ2-7
size: few
V: TRBV27

DNA: TGTGCCAGCAGTTCCCTTGTGTATAAAAACATTCAGTACTTC
CDR3: CASSSLVYKNIQYF
D: -
J: TRBJ2-4
size: -
V: TRBV27

DNA: TGCAGCGTGACATCTCCCAGGGGAGGCACTGAAGCTTTCTTT
CDR3: CSVTSPRGGTEAFF
D: -
J: TRBJ1-1
size: -
V: TRBV29-1

DNA: TGTGCCAGCAGTGCTAAGGGGTTAATGAACACTGAAGCTTTCTTT
CDR3: CASSAKGLMNTEAFF
D: -
J: TRBJ1-1
size: many
V: TRBV5-6

DNA: TGTGCCAGCAGTAGACGTTCCGGGGTGAGAAACACCATATATTTT
CDR3: CASSRRSGVRNTIYF
D: -
J: TRBJ1-3
size: few
V: TRBV6-5

DNA: TGTGCCACCCAGTGGGCCCCTCGTACTTCACCCCTCCACTTT
CDR3: CATQWAPRTSPLHF
D: -
J: TRBJ1-6
size: -
V: TRBV7-2

DNA: TGCGCCAGCAGCTTGCCCACCCCCAACGTAGGGGAGGAGAGCACAGATACGCAGTATTTT
CDR3: CASSLPTPNVGEESTDTQYF
D: -
J: TRBJ2-3
size: few
V: TRBV5-1

DNA: TGTGCCAGCAGGCCTATGGGGGACAGCCATCAGCCCCAGCATTTT
CDR3: CASRPMGDSHQPQHF
D: TRBD1
J: TRBJ1-5
size: few
V: TRBV6-1

DNA: TGTGCCAGCAGTCCCGGGACTAGCGGGGGCTACAATGAGCAGTTCTTC
CDR3: CASSPGTSGGYNEQFF
D: TRBD2
J: TRBJ2-1
size: many
V: TRBV27

DNA: TGTGCCAGCAGCTTTGGCCCAGCGGGAATCGACGAGCAGTACTTC
CDR3: CASSFGPAGIDEQYF
D: TRBD2
J: TRBJ2-7
size: -
V: TRBV7-8

DNA: TGTGCCAGCTCCCCCCAAAATGAGCAGTTCTTC
CDR3: CASSPQNEQFF
D: -
J: TRBJ2-1
size: -
V: TRBV18

DNA: TGCAGTGCTAGAGATCGTGTGCGGGGGGGCCTGATAGGGAGCCAAGAGACCCAGTACTTC
CDR3: CSARDRVRGGLIGSQETQYF
D: TRBD2
J: TRBJ2-5
size: few
V: TRBV20-1

DNA: TGTGCCAGCAGCCCCTCTCGGACTAGCGTCCCACCCCCCGGGGCCAACGTCCTGACTTTC
CDR3: CASSPSRTSVPPPGANVLTF
D: TRBD2
J: TRBJ2-6
size: many
V: TRBV12-3/TRBV12-4

DNA: TGTGCCAGCAGCCCAGAGGACAGGGGGCGGCGTGGCTACACCTTC
CDR3: CASSPEDRGRRGYTF
D: TRBD1
J: TRBJ1-2
size: -
V: TRBV6-1

DNA: TGTGCCAGCAGTACAAGACTAGCTCGCACAGATACGCAGTATTTT
CDR3: CASSTRLARTDTQYF
D: TRBD2
J: TRBJ2-3
size: few
V: TRBV27

DNA: TGTGCCAGCAGCTTACTTGTGGGGACTGAAGCTTTCTTT
CDR3: CASSLLVGTEAFF
D: -
J: TRBJ1-1
size: many
V: TRBV11-3